This T cell receptor beta chain was profiled in a study of CD8+ T cells in alopecia areata. Study background: Administration of oral tofacitinib to treated patients was at 5 to 10 mg twice daily.

After isolation, RNA underwent reverse transcription to generate cDNA as the sequencing template. The repertoire was sequenced with immunoSEQ multiplex PCR; TCRdb's copy has only in-frame clones and lacks some. The table lists 150,000 or so clones, 80% to 90% of them singletons. As regards this clone: Its matching antigen is unknown.

V gave up 5 bases and J gave up 2 bases, with 11 bases separating them. Looked up from germline, CDR1 is SGHVS and CDR2 is FNYEAQ. The CDR3 sequence is 14 residues long. Broader study findings: Against the mouse data, patients shared TCRs less clearly, possibly for HLA reasons. Lesional scalp exceeded normal scalp in clonality, especially in alopecia totalis/universalis.

This receptor was taken from a human donor with alopecia areata. Specimen: CD8+ T cells sorted from blood, collected at week 0. The J gene is TRBJ2-3, the V gene TRBV7-6; D is unresolved. CDR3 loop: CASSKGFTTDTQYF. The CDR3 bases are TGTGCCAGCAGCAAAGGGTTTACCACAGATACGCAGTATTTT.